The 11 T cell receptor beta chains in this list originate from one sample, sequenced in a study of T cell responses to AZD1222 COVID-19 vaccine. The table came from immunoSEQ multiplex PCR; TCRdb's copy has only in-frame clones and leaves some out. In the table there are about 140,000 clones, roughly 90% of which are singletons. Material: peripheral blood, obtained on day 0 of AZD1222 vaccination. All receptors derive from an adult in good health.

The chain has TRBV4-1 and TRBJ1-3; D is unresolved. This CDR3 contains 19 residues. Germline V gene data show CDR1 as MGHRA and CDR2 as YSYEKL. V lost 0 bases and J lost 1, with 19 bases in between. The CDR3 DNA follows: TGCGCCAGCAGCCAAGAGATTATCGGAGGGATCAAATCTGGAAACACCATATATTTT. This encodes CASSQEIIGGIKSGNTIYF.

DNA for the CDR3: TGTGCCAGCAGCGGATTACAGGGGGCTACAGGTGAAAAACTGTTTTTT. It is translated as CASSGLQGATGEKLFF. The chain joins TRBV9 to TRBJ1-4; 9 bases are a match to TRBD1. CDR3 size: 16 residues. V dropped 3 bases and J dropped 7; count of bases not matched to a gene: 10. Germline CDR1 and CDR2: SGDLS and YYNGEE.

The chain couples TRBV5-1 to TRBJ1-3, with a weak D call TRBD1 (5 bases). This CDR3 is built from 17 residues. V lost 4 bases and J lost 3, with 20 bases in between. Germline V lookup: CDR1 SGHRS, CDR2 YFSETQ. In DNA form, the CDR3 reads TGCGCCAGCAGCGCGTGGGACGGGAGCTTATTTGGAAACACCATATATTTT. It yields the protein CASSAWDGSLFGNTIYF.

V is TRBV9 and J is TRBJ1-2; a possible D gene is TRBD1 (5 bases). The CDR3 totals 15 residues. Germline CDR1 and CDR2: SGDLS and YYNGEE. V lost 0 bases to trimming and J lost 2 bases, with 11 bases between them. The CDR3 is CASSVVSGTNYGYTF. CDR3 nucleotides: TGTGCCAGCAGCGTAGTGAGTGGGACGAACTATGGCTACACCTTC.

The rearrangement joins TRBV5-6 to TRBJ1-1; D is unresolved. The V and J ends lost 0 bases and 6 bases respectively, with 9 bases between them. The V gene's germline CDR1 is SGHDT and CDR2 YYEEEE. CDR3 length: 13 amino acids. DNA for the CDR3: TGTGCCAGCAGCTTGGTTCCCCGGGCTGAAGCTTTCTTT. It translates to CASSLVPRAEAFF. Supplemented by reference TRBV5-6 and TRBJ1-1, the full variable domain reads DAGVTQSPTHLIKTRGQQVTLRCSPKSGHDTVSWYQQALGQGPQFIFQYYEEEERQRGNFPDRFSGHQFPNYSSELNVNALLLGDSALYLCASSLVPRAEAFFGQGTRLTVV.

This chain connects TRBV4-1 to TRBJ2-1; TRBD2 agrees at 12 bases. With 2 bases clipped from V and 3 bases from J, the junction kept 2 bases outside the gene matches. Germline CDR1 MGHRA, CDR2 YSYEKL. This CDR3 comprises 16 residues. The CDR3 DNA sequence: TGCGCCAGCAGCCAAAGGACTAGCGGGAACTACAATGAGCAGTTCTTC. Amino acid sequence: CASSQRTSGNYNEQFF.

The rearrangement uses TRBV7-9 and TRBJ2-3; the match to TRBD2 covers 7 bases. The V gene end was trimmed by 5 bases and the J gene end by 2 bases; junction bases not matched to a gene: 7. CDR1 SEHNR and CDR2 FQNEAQ come from the germline V gene (reference sequence). This CDR3 has 15 amino acids. The CDR3 is CASSTRAGSTDTQYF. The CDR3 DNA follows: TGTGCCAGCAGCACTAGAGCGGGGTCCACAGATACGCAGTATTTT.

J is TRBJ2-5 and V is TRBV5-1; no clear D. CDR1 is SGHRS, CDR2 YFSETQ, per germline. Trimming pared 4 bases from V and 3 bases from J, leaving 16 bases between. The CDR3 is 15 amino acids. The CDR3 bases are TGCGCCAGCAGCCTCGAGGAACCCTCCGAAGAGACCCAGTACTTC. It specifies CASSLEEPSEETQYF.

The chain links TRBV6-5 to TRBJ1-1; 10 nucleotides line up with TRBD1. The CDR3 is 15 amino acids. Germline V gene data show CDR1 as MNHEY and CDR2 as SVGAGI. Unmatched junction bases numbered 5, after V lost 5 bases and J lost 2 bases. The CDR3, as DNA: TGTGCCAGCAGTCCAAGGACAGGGGGTAACACTGAAGCTTTCTTT. This codes for CASSPRTGGNTEAFF.

The chain links TRBV19 to TRBJ1-1; D gene uncertain. CDR3 length equals 17 residues. CDR1 and CDR2 (germline): LNHDA, SQIVND (reference sequence). V was clipped by 3 bases and J by 3 bases, with 20 bases between them. CDR3 protein: CASSMRVSGGRDTEAFF. The DNA for the CDR3 is TGTGCCAGTAGTATGAGGGTATCCGGAGGGAGGGACACTGAAGCTTTCTTT.

CDR3 loop: CASSFTGTGDTGELFF. CDR3 in DNA: TGTGCCAGCAGTTTTACCGGGACAGGGGACACCGGGGAGCTGTTTTTT. This chain links TRBV28 with TRBJ2-2; 10 bases are shared with TRBD1. The germline V gene encodes CDR1 MDHEN and CDR2 SYDVKM. CDR3 length equals 16 residues. V was clipped by 3 bases and J by 3 bases; unmatched bases: 4.